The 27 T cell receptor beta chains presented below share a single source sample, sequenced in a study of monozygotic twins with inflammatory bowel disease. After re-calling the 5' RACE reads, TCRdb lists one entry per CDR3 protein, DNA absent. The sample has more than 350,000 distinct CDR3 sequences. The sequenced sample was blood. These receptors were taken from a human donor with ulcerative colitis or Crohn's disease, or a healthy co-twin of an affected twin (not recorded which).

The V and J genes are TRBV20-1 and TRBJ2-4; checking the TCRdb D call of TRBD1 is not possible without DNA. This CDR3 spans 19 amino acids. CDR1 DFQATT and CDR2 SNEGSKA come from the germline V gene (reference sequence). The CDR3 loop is CSAREPQGSRDGAKNIQYF.

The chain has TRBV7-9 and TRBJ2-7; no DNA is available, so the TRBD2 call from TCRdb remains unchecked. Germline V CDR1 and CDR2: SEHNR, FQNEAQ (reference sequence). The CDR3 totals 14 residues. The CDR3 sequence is CASSFTSGPYEQYF.

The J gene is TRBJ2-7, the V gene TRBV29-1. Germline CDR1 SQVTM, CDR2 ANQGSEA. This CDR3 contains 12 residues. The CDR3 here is CSVVPSEYEQYF.

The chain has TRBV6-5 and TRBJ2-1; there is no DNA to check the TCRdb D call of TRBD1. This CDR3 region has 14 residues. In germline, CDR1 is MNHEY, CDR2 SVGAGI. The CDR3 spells CASGQSGGYNEQFF.

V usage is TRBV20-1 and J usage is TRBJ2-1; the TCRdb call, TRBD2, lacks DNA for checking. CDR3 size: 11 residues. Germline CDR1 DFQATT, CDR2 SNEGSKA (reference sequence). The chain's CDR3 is CSARLAGAEFF.

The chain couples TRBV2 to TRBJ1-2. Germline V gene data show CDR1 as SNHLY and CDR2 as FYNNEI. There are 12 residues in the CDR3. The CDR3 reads CASSMSSYGYTF.

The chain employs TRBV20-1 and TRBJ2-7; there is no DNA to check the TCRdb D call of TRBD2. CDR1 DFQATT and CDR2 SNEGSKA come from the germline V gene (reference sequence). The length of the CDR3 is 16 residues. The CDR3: CSATRFRGSGNYEQYF.

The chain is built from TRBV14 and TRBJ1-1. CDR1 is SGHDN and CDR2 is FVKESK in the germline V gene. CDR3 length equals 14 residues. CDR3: CASSQAGLNTEAFF.

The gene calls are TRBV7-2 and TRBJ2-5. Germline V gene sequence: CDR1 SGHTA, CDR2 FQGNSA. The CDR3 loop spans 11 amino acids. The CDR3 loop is CASSGTETQYF.

The CDR3 protein is CSARVPSGTSYNEQFF. This chain connects TRBV20-1 to TRBJ2-1; TCRdb selects TRBD2, and the lack of DNA leaves this call unchecked. Germline lookup yields CDR1 DFQATT and CDR2 SNEGSKA (reference sequence). The CDR3 loop spans 16 amino acids.

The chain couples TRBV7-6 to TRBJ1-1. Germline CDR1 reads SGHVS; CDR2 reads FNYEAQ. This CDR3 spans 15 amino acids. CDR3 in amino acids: CASSLLDSGGTEAFF.

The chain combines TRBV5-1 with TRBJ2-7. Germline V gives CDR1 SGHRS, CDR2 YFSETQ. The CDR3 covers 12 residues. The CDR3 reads CASSVLGDEQYF.

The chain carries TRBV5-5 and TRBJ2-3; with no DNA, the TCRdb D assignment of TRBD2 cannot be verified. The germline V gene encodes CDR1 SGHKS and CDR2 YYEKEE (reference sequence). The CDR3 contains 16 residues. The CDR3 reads CASSFTSGSGADTQYF.

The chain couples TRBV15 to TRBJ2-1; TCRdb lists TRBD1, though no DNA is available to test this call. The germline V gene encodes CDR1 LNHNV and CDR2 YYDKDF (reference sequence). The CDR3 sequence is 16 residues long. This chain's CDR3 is CATSRDRSGGINEQFF.

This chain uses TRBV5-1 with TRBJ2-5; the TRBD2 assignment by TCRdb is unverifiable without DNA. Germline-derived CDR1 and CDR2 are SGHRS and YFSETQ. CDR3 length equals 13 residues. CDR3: CASSYGLAETQYF.

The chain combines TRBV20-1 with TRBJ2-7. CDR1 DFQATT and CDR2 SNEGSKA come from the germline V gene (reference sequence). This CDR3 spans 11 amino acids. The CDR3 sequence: CSASSSYEQYF.

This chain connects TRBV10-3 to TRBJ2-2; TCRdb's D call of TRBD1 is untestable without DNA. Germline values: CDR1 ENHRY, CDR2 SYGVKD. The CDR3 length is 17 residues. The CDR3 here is CAISEDRRAANTGELFF.

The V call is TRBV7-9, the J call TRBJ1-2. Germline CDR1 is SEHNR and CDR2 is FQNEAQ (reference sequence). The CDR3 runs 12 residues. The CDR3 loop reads CASSRENYGYTF.

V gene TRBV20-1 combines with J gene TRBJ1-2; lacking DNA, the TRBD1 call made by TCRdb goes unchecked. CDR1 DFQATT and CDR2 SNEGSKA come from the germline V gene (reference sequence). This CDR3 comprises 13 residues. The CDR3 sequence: CSAHQGLDYGYTF.

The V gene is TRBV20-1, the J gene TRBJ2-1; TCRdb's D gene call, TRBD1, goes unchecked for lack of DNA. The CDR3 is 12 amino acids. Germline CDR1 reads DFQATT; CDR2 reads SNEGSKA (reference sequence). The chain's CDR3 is CSPLDQPNEQFF.

The CDR3 loop reads CRRNKRKQRGLAGVGEQFF. V usage is TRBV29-1 and J usage is TRBJ2-1; TCRdb selects TRBD2, and the lack of DNA leaves this call unchecked. There are 19 residues in the CDR3. The V gene's germline CDR1 is SQVTM and CDR2 ANQGSEA.

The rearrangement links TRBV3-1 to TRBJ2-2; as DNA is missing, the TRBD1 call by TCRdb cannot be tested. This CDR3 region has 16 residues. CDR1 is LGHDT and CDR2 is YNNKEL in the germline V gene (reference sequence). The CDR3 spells CASSQERTPNTGELFF.

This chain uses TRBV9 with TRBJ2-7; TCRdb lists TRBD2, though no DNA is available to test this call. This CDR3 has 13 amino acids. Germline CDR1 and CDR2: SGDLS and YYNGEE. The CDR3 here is CASSVEGRDEQYF. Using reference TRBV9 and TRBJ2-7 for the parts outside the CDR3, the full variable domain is DSGVTQTPKHLITATGQRVTLRCSPRSGDLSVYWYQQSLDQGLQFLIQYYNGEERAKGNILERFSAQQFPDLHSELNLSSLELGDSALYFCASSVEGRDEQYFGPGTRLTVT.

CDR3 region: CASSSGQGWTEAFF. This sequence joins TRBV7-6 and TRBJ1-1; the TCRdb call, TRBD1, lacks DNA for checking. The germline V gene encodes CDR1 SGHVS and CDR2 FNYEAQ. This CDR3 is built from 14 residues.

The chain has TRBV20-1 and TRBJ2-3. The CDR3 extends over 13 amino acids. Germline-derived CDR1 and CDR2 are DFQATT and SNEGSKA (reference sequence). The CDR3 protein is CSASSLSTDTQYF.

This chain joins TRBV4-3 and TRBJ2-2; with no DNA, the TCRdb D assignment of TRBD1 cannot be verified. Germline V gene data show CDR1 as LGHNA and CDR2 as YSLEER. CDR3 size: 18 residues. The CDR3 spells CASSQEPGTGRNTGELFF.

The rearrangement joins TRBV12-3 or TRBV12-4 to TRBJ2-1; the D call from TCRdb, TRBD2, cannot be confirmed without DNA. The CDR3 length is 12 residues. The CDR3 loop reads CASGPFYNEQFF.